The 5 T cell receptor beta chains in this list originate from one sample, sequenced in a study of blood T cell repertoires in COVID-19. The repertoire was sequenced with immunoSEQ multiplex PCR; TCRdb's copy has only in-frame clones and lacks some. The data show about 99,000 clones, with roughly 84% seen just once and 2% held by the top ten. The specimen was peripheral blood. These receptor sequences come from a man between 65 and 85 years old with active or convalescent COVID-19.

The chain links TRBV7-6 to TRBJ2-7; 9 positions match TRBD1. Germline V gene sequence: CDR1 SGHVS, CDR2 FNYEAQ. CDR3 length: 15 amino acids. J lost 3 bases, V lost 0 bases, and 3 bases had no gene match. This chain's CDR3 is CASSLARGQGYEQYF. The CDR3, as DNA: TGTGCCAGCAGCTTAGCGAGGGGACAGGGCTACGAGCAGTACTTC. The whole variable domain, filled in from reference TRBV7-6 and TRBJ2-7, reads GAGVSQSPRYKVTKRGQDVALRCDPISGHVSLYWYRQALGQGPEFLTYFNYEAQQDKSGLPNDRFSAERPEGSISTLTIQRTEQRDSAMYRCASSLARGQGYEQYFGPGTRLTVT.

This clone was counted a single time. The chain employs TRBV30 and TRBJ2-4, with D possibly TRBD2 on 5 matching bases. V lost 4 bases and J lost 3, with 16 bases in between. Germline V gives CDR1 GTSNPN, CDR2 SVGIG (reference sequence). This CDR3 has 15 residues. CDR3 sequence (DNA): TGTGCCTGGAACCCCACGGGGTTCGGCAAAAACATTCAGTACTTC. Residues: CAWNPTGFGKNIQYF.

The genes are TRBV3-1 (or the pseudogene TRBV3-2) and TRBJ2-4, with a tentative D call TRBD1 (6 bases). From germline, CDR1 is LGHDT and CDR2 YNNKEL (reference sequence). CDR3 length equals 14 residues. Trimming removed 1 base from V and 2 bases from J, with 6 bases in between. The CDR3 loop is CASSQGGPKNIQYF. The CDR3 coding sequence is TGTGCCAGCAGCCAAGGGGGGCCCAAAAACATTCAGTACTTC.

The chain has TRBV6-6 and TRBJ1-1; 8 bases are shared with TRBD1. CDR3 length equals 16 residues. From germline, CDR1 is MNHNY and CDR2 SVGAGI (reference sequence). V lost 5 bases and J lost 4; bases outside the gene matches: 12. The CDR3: CASSNPGGADGTEAFF. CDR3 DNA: TGTGCCAGCAGTAACCCAGGGGGCGCGGATGGCACTGAAGCTTTCTTT.

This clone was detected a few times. The DNA of the CDR3 is TGTGCCAGCAACGTGCAGGGCTCCACCGGGGAGCTGTTTTTT. It codes for CASNVQGSTGELFF. V usage is TRBV6-6 and J usage is TRBJ2-2; D possibly corresponds to TRBD1 (5 bases). The CDR3 spans 14 residues. With 7 bases removed from V and 4 bases from J, the gap between germline ends came to 13 bases. Germline CDR1 and CDR2: MNHNY and SVGAGI (reference sequence).